This is a list of T cell receptor beta chains from one sample in a study of OX40 agonist ivuxolimab in advanced cancers. This table comes from immunoSEQ multiplex PCR, and its TCRdb copy is limited to in-frame clones, with some not included. The sample lists approximately 59,000 clones, over 75% seen once, with over 2% in the top ten. The sample consisted of CD4+ or CD8+ T cells sorted from blood, taken in a trial of the OX40 agonist ivuxolimab. The origin of the receptors is an adult with an advanced solid tumor such as melanoma, head and neck, liver or kidney cancer. CDR3s include the opening cysteine and the closing phenylalanine or tryptophan. D genes are given only for firm matches. Only some rows state a clone size, as once, few, many or a class for expanded clones.

d_gene	abundance	v_gene	j_gene	CDR3aa	CDR3nt
TRBD1	-	TRBV29-1	TRBJ1-5	CSIGQGAGQPQHF	TGCAGCATTGGACAGGGGGCCGGGCAGCCCCAGCATTTT
-	-	TRBV28	TRBJ2-7	CASSARGGTSYEQYF	TGTGCCAGCAGCGCCAGGGGGGGGACCTCCTACGAGCAGTACTTC
TRBD2	once	TRBV19	TRBJ2-1	CATASGGGMGEQFF	TGTGCCACCGCTAGCGGGGGGGGAATGGGTGAGCAGTTCTTC
-	-	TRBV6-6	TRBJ1-6	CASSYSWQGNSPLHF	TGTGCCAGCAGTTACTCTTGGCAGGGTAATTCACCCCTCCACTTT
TRBD1	-	TRBV27	TRBJ2-7	CASSTRAGQGYEQYF	TGTGCCAGCAGTACCCGGGCCGGACAGGGGTACGAGCAGTACTTC
-	-	TRBV9	TRBJ2-1	CASSPRPANEQFF	TGTGCCAGCAGCCCTCGGCCTGCCAATGAGCAGTTCTTC
-	-	TRBV28	TRBJ1-2	CASRPAQGYNYGYTF	TGTGCCAGCAGGCCAGCCCAGGGATATAACTATGGCTACACCTTC
-	-	TRBV2	TRBJ1-5	CASRADRPSGPQHF	TGTGCCAGCAGGGCTGACAGGCCTAGCGGGCCCCAGCATTTT
-	-	TRBV10-3	TRBJ2-5	CAISRRSYRSETQYF	TGTGCCATCAGTCGCCGGAGCTACCGAAGCGAGACCCAGTACTTC
-	-	TRBV10-3	TRBJ1-2	CAISESTAVDGYTF	TGTGCCATCAGTGAGTCGACAGCCGTGGATGGCTACACCTTC
-	-	TRBV7-2	TRBJ1-1	CASRKNAYTEAFF	TGTGCCAGCAGAAAAAACGCCTACACTGAAGCTTTCTTT
-	-	TRBV4-1	TRBJ1-4	CASSQIQGSFEKLFF	TGCGCCAGCAGCCAGATACAGGGATCGTTTGAAAAACTGTTTTTT
TRBD2	few	TRBV5-1	TRBJ2-7	CASSDIAGGPQEQYF	TGCGCCAGCAGCGATATAGCGGGAGGGCCGCAAGAGCAGTACTTC
TRBD1	-	TRBV10-3	TRBJ1-2	CAIIVTGPLTNYGYTF	TGTGCCATCATCGTGACAGGGCCGTTAACTAACTATGGCTACACCTTC
-	-	TRBV13	TRBJ2-3	CASSLGGGLRDTQYF	TGTGCCAGCAGCTTAGGCGGGGGCCTGAGAGATACGCAGTATTTT
-	-	TRBV9	TRBJ1-2	CASSVDPDRSYGYTF	TGTGCCAGCAGCGTAGATCCGGACCGAAGCTATGGCTACACCTTC
TRBD1	-	TRBV2	TRBJ2-1	CASTPGQGLDEQFF	TGTGCCAGCACCCCGGGACAGGGGCTCGATGAGCAGTTCTTC
TRBD2	-	TRBV9	TRBJ2-2	CASTLLGGANTGELFF	TGTGCCAGCACCCTACTCGGGGGGGCGAACACCGGGGAGCTGTTTTTT
-	-	TRBV10-3	TRBJ2-3	CAISEYAAGVADTQYF	TGTGCCATCAGTGAGTATGCGGCAGGGGTGGCAGATACGCAGTATTTT
-	-	TRBV28	TRBJ2-6	CASSSWTAGANVLTF	TGTGCCAGCAGTTCCTGGACAGCTGGGGCCAACGTCCTGACTTTC
-	few	TRBV30	TRBJ1-5	CAWSVGGDQPQHF	TGTGCCTGGAGTGTAGGTGGGGATCAGCCCCAGCATTTT